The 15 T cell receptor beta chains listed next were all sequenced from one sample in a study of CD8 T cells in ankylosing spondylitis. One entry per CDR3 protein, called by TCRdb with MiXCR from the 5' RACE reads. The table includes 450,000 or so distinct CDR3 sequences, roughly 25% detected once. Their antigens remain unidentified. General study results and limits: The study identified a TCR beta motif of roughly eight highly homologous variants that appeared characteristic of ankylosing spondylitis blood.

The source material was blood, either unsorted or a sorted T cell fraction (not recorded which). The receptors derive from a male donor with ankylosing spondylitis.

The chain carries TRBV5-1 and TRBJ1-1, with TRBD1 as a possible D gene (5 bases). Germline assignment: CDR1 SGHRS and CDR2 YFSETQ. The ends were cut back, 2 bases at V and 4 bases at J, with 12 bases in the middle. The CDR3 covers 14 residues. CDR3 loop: CASSFSGLGTEAFF. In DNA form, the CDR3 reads TGCGCCAGCAGCTTTTCAGGGTTAGGCACTGAAGCTTTCTTT.

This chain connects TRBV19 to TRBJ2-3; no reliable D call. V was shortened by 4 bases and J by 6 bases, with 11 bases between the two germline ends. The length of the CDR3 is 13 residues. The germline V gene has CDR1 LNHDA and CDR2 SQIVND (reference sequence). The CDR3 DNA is TGTGCCAGTAGTACTATGGTGAGGGATACGCAGTATTTT. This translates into CASSTMVRDTQYF.

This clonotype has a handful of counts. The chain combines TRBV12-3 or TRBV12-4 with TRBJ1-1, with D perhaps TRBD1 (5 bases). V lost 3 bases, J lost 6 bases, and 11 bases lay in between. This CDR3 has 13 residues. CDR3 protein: CASSFLGEAEAFF. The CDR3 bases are TGTGCCAGCAGTTTTTTGGGGGAGGCTGAAGCTTTCTTT.

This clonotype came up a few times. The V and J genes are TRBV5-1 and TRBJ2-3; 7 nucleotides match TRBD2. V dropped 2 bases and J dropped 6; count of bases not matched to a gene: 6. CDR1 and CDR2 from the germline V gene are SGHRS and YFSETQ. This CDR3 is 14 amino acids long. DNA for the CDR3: TGCGCCAGCAGCTTCCTAGGTAGCGGGGATACGCAGTATTTT. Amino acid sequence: CASSFLGSGDTQYF.

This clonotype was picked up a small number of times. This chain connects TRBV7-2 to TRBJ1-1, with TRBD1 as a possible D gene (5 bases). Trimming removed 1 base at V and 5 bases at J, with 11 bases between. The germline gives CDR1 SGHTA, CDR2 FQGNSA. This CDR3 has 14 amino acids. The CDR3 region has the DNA TGTGCCAGCAGCTTAGAGGGGTTGGGGACTGAAGCTTTCTTT. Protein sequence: CASSLEGLGTEAFF.

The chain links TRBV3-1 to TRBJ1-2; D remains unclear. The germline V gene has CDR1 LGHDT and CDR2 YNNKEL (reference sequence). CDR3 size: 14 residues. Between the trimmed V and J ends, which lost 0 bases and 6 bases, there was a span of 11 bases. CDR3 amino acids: CASSQEDSSHGYTF. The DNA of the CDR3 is TGTGCCAGCAGCCAAGAAGACTCTTCTCATGGCTACACCTTC.

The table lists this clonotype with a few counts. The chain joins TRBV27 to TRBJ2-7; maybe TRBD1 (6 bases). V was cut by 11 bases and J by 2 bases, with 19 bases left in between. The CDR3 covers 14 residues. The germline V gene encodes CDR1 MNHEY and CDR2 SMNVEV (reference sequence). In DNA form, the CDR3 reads TGTGCCCTCGAACTCCCGGGACACCCCTACGAGCAGTACGTC. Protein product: CALELPGHPYEQYV.

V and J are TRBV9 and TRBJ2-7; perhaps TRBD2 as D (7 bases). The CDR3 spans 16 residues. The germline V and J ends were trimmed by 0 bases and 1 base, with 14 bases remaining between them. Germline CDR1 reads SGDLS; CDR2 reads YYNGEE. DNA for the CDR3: TGTGCCAGCAGCGTAGACCGGGGGGCGAGGTCCTACGAGCAGTACTTC. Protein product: CASSVDRGARSYEQYF. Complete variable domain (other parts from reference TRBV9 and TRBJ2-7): DSGVTQTPKHLITATGQRVTLRCSPRSGDLSVYWYQQSLDQGLQFLIQYYNGEERAKGNILERFSAQQFPDLHSELNLSSLELGDSALYFCASSVDRGARSYEQYFGPGTRLTVT.

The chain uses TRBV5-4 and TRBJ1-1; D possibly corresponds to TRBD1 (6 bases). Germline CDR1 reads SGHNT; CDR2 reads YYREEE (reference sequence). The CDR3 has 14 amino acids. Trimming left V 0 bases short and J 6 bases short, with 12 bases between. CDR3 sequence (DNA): TGTGCCAGCAGCTTGGTGGGCAGGGGCGCTGAAGCTTTCTTT. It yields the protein CASSLVGRGAEAFF.

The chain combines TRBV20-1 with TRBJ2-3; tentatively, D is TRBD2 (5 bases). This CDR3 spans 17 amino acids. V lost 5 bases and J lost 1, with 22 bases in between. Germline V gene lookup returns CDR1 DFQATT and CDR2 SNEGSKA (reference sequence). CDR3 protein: CSAPTLNPGVRTDTQYF. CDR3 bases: TGCAGTGCTCCGACCCTTAATCCCGGGGTCCGCACAGATACGCAGTATTTT.

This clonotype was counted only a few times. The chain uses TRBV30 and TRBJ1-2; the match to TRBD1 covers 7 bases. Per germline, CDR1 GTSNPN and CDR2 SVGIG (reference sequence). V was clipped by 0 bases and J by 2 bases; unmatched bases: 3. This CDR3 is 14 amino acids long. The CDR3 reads CAWSVDRMNYGYTF. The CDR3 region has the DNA TGTGCCTGGAGTGTGGACAGGATGAACTATGGCTACACCTTC.

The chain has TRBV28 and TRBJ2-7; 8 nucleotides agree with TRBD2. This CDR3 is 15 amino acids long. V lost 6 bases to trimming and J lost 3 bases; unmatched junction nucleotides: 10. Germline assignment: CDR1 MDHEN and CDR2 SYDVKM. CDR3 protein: CASSQTATSDYEQYV. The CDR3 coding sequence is TGTGCCAGCAGCCAAACGGCGACTAGCGACTACGAGCAGTACGTC.

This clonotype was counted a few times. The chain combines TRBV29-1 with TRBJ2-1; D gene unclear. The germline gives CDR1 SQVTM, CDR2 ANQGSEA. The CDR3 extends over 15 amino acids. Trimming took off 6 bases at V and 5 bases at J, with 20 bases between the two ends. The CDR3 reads CSVSLVISRDNEQFF. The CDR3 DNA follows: TGCAGCGTGTCCTTGGTTATCAGTCGCGACAATGAGCAGTTCTTC.

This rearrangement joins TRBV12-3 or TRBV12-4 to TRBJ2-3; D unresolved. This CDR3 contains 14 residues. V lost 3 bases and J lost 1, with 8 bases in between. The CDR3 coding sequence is TGTGCCAGCAGTTTCTTGGTGGGCACAGATACGCAGTATTTT. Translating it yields CASSFLVGTDTQYF.

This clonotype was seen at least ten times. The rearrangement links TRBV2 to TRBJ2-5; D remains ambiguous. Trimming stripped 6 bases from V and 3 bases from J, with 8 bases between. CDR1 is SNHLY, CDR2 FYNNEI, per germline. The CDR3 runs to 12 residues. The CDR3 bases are TGTGCCAGCAGCCCACACAAAGAGACCCAGTACTTC. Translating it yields CASSPHKETQYF.